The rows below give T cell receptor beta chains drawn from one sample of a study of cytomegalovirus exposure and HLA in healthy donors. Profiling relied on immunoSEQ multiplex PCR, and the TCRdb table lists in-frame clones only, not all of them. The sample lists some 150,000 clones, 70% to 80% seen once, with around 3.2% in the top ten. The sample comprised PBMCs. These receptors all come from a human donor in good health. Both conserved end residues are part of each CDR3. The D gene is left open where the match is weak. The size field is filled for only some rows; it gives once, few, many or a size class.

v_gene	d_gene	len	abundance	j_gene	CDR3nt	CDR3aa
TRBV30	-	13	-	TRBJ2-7	TGTGCCTGGAGATGGGGGGTTCATTACGAGCAGTACTTC	CAWRWGVHYEQYF
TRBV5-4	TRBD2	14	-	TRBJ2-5	TGTGCCAGCAGCCCGACTAGCGGTCAAGAGACCCAGTACTTC	CASSPTSGQETQYF
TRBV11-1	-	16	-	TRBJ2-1	TGTGCCAGCAGCTTAGGGACGGGAGCTAAGGACAATGAGCAGTTCTTC	CASSLGTGAKDNEQFF
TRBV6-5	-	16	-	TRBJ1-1	TGTGCCAGCAGTTACTCGTTTCAATCCGGGAACACTGAAGCTTTCTTT	CASSYSFQSGNTEAFF
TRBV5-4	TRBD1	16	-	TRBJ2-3	TGTGCCAGCAGCTTGGGTCTGGGACAGCACACAGATACGCAGTATTTT	CASSLGLGQHTDTQYF
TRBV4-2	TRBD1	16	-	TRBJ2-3	TGTGCCAGCAGCTCTAACCGGGACAGGTACACAGATACGCAGTATTTT	CASSSNRDRYTDTQYF
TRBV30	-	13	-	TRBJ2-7	TGTGCCTGGAGTACGGGGATGTCCTACGAGCAGTACTTC	CAWSTGMSYEQYF
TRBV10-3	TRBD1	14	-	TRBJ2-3	TGTGCCATCAGTGATACAGGGGGCGGAGATACGCAGTATTTT	CAISDTGGGDTQYF
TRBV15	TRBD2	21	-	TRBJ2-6	TGTGCCACCAGCCCAGATCTAGTGACTAGCGGGAGGAGATCCGGGGCCAACGTCCTGACTTTC	CATSPDLVTSGRRSGANVLTF
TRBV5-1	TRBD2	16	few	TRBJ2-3	TGCGCCAGCAGCTTGGTGCTAGCGGGAGGCACAGATACGCAGTATTTT	CASSLVLAGGTDTQYF
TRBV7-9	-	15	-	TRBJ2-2	TGTGCCAGCAGCGTAACCGGGTCCCCTGTCGGGGAGCTGTTTTTT	CASSVTGSPVGELFF